The rows below give T cell receptor beta chains drawn from one sample of a study of control samples from healthy donors and cancer patients. Profiled with immunoSEQ multiplex PCR; TCRdb holds only in-frame clones, not every one. Altogether some 150,000 clones are present, 91% being singletons, with the ten largest covering under 9%. Input material: blood. The receptors were sampled from a man younger than 30 in good health. CDR3s include the opening cysteine and the closing phenylalanine or tryptophan.

v_gene	j_gene	CDR3aa
TRBV27	TRBJ1-2	CASSLSPAGHISYTF
TRBV5-1	TRBJ1-4	CASSLAQGRVEKLFF
TRBV30	TRBJ1-1	CAWSVHPVNTEAFF
TRBV6-4	TRBJ1-2	CASSGQALYGYTF
TRBV28	TRBJ1-6	CASKDREGHNSPLHF
TRBV9	TRBJ2-3	CASSPPRTGPSTDTQYF
TRBV18	TRBJ1-4	CASTQGTDEKLFF
TRBV15	TRBJ1-3	CATQNRAPRGNTIYF
TRBV19	TRBJ2-3	CASSIGGDTQYF
TRBV19	TRBJ2-3	CVSSIGGGSTDTQYF
TRBV6-4	TRBJ2-1	CASSLTASYNEQFF